This TCR beta chain was observed in a study of cytomegalovirus exposure and HLA in healthy donors. Regarding the study as a whole: V- and J-gene trimming in TCR beta was tied to a missense DCLRE1C variant by an analysis performed later.

CDR3 size: 14 residues. V shed 3 bases and J shed 5 bases, with 13 bases lying between them. CDR1 and CDR2 (germline): MNHNS, SASEGT. In its sample, this clone is large. No antigen is known for it. Use of 60 Vbeta and 13 Jbeta primers characterized the PCR. Libraries were prepared by immunoSEQ multiplex PCR; TCRdb keeps only in-frame clonotypes and omits some of them. The sample carries approximately 40,000 clones, roughly 81% recorded once. Sequenced material: PBMCs. The chain employs TRBV6-1 and TRBJ1-1; D is possibly TRBD1 (5 bases). This receptor was identified in a woman between 35 and 50 years old in good health and CMV-seronegative. This CDR3 reads CASSDQTDLTEAFF. The CDR3 nucleotides are TGTGCCAGCAGTGACCAGACAGATTTGACTGAAGCTTTCTTT.